A selection of T cell receptor beta chains follows, all from one sample in a study of shared T cell receptors in the human thymus. Repertoires were generated with immunoSEQ multiplex PCR, while TCRdb's copy carries only in-frame clones and drops some. The data show about 380,000 clones, roughly 94% seen once. Sequencing used thymocytes. The receptor set was obtained from a human donor. The CDR3 runs from the conserved cysteine through the conserved F or W. D genes are given only for firm matches. The listing skips clone size in some rows; elsewhere it reads once, few, many or a size class.

TRBJ2-7,TRBD2,-,TRBV5-1,TGCGCCAGCAGCGACGGACTAGCGGGCCCCTACGAGCAGTACTTC,CASSDGLAGPYEQYF
TRBJ2-7,-,once,TRBV5-5,TGTGCCAGCAGCCGCGGCAGGGAAACCTACGAGCAGTACTTC,CASSRGRETYEQYF
TRBJ1-4,-,-,TRBV28,TGTGCCAGCAGTTGGAAATCAAGGGGTGCAACTAATGAAAAACTGTTTTTT,CASSWKSRGATNEKLFF
TRBJ1-2,TRBD1,-,TRBV9,TGTGCCAGCAGCGTCGAAAACTACCAGGGGGACTATGGCTACACCTTC,CASSVENYQGDYGYTF
TRBJ2-1,TRBD2,-,TRBV15,TGTGCCACCATGGACTGGACTAGCTCCTACAATGAGCAGTTCTTC,CATMDWTSSYNEQFF
TRBJ2-1,TRBD1,-,TRBV25-1,TGTGCCACAATGCCGTTGGTGTTACACCGGGACAGGGAGGATGAGCAGTTCTTC,CATMPLVLHRDREDEQFF
TRBJ2-3,TRBD2,-,TRBV28,TGTGCCAGCAGCCCCCTCTTGGGGACTAGCGGGAGGGCCTTCCAGGACACGCAGTATTTT,CASSPLLGTSGRAFQDTQYF
TRBJ1-5,-,-,TRBV19,TGTGCCAGTAGTATAGTGGGGTCCCCCCCTACGAGGAGCAATCAGCCCCAGCATTTT,CASSIVGSPPTRSNQPQHF
TRBJ2-7,TRBD1,-,TRBV18,TGTGCCAGCCGATCGGACCGGGACAGGGATGCCTACGAGCAGTACTTC,CASRSDRDRDAYEQYF
TRBJ2-7,-,-,TRBV6-5,TGTGCCAGCAGTCCCGGACAGAGAGCCTCCTACGAGCAGTACTTC,CASSPGQRASYEQYF
TRBJ2-3,-,-,TRBV15,TGTGCCACCAGCAGGGAAGATTACGGCCGCACAGATACGCAGTATTTT,CATSREDYGRTDTQYF
TRBJ1-4,-,-,TRBV7-9,TGTGCCAGCAGCCCCGAGCTGGGGGGGAGTCCCTCAACTAATGAAAAACTGTTTTTT,CASSPELGGSPSTNEKLFF
TRBJ1-3,-,-,TRBV15,TGTGCCACCAGCAGAGATACTGGGGGTGGAAACACCATATATTTT,CATSRDTGGGNTIYF